A selection of T cell receptor beta chains follows, all from one sample in a study of cytomegalovirus exposure and HLA in healthy donors. Here immunoSEQ multiplex PCR was the method, and the copy in TCRdb shows in-frame clones only, minus some. Among 130,000 or so clones, roughly 86% were seen once, and the ten largest hold approximately 3.3%. The sequencing input was PBMCs. The receptors come from a man aged 25-40 years in good health and CMV-seronegative. The CDR3 runs from the conserved cysteine through the conserved F or W. Clone size, where shown, is once, few, many, or a class for clones that have expanded.

>TRBV28|NA|13|TRBJ2-3
CASSFPSTDTQYF
>TRBV6-5|NA|13|TRBJ1-2
CASSYQGAGGYTF
>TRBV6-5|NA|15|TRBJ2-3
CASSSEGGRGDTQYF
>TRBV5-6|NA|13|TRBJ2-3
CASSLSSTDTQYF
>TRBV7-2|NA|17|TRBJ2-4
CASSPNPWQSAKNIQYF
>TRBV7-9|NA|12|TRBJ2-1
CASTATGKKQFF
>TRBV10-3|NA|12|TRBJ2-7
CAISLDLYEQYF
>TRBV19|NA|15|TRBJ2-7
CASSMGQGGFYEQYF
>TRBV5-1|NA|16|TRBJ2-1
CASSLAPGTAYNEQFF
>TRBV7-3|NA|16|TRBJ2-2
CASSPQGATNTGELFF
>TRBV5-4|NA|13|TRBJ2-7
CASSLEESDQQYF
>TRBV6-5|NA|14|TRBJ1-1
CASSLAGENTEAFF
>TRBV2|NA|14|TRBJ1-1
CASGPGGFGTEAFF
>TRBV6-5|NA|13|TRBJ1-5
CASTRDPIEPQHF
>TRBV19|once|15|TRBJ2-2
CASSSALGVPGELFF
>TRBV5-4|NA|16|TRBJ2-2
CASSLGQGLGTGELFF
>TRBV5-1|NA|18|TRBJ1-1
CASSLAGGSGVGNTEAFF
>TRBV2|NA|12|TRBJ1-4
CASSPRQSIVFF
>TRBV18|NA|16|TRBJ2-1
CASSGLEMGSYNEQFF
>TRBV28|NA|14|TRBJ1-4
CASSFMQEREKLFF
>TRBV19|NA|15|TRBJ1-5
CASSISGGFNQPQHF
>TRBV28|NA|16|TRBJ1-6
CASSRPHRGLNSPLHF
>TRBV28|NA|17|TRBJ2-4
CASSRRTLTVAKNIQYF
>TRBV27|NA|14|TRBJ2-5
CASSPGRERETQYF
>TRBV18|NA|16|TRBJ2-4
CASSPPQGIAKNIQYF
>TRBV6-6|once|14|TRBJ2-7
CASRRQGRTYEQYF
>TRBV5-6|NA|13|TRBJ1-1
CASSFFRGDSAFF
>TRBV5-6|NA|18|TRBJ1-5
CASSSFLRPGHRDQPQHF
>TRBV20-1|few|11|TRBJ2-7
CSARRAYEQYF
>TRBV10-3|NA|12|TRBJ2-7
CATGQGPYEQYF
>TRBV29-1|NA|15|TRBJ1-2
CSVEEPRGRVYGYTF
>TRBV27|NA|14|TRBJ2-7
CASSPSGGPYEQYF
>TRBV9|NA|16|TRBJ1-1
CASSVAPVSQNTEAFF
>TRBV7-2|NA|14|TRBJ1-4
CASSLGQDREKLFF
>TRBV7-9|NA|16|TRBJ2-5
CASSALLAEDQETQYF
>TRBV11-2|NA|17|TRBJ2-3
CASSRDRSSGGGDTQYF
>TRBV19|NA|14|TRBJ1-1
CASSIRVVSTEAFF
>TRBV6-1|NA|13|TRBJ2-7
CAILDRRDYEQYF
>TRBV11-2|NA|16|TRBJ1-6
CASSLIGTGSNSPLHF
>TRBV28|NA|13|TRBJ1-6
CASSPPHYSPLHF
>TRBV4-1|NA|14|TRBJ1-2
CASSQDRSGDGYTF
>TRBV27|NA|16|TRBJ2-2
CASSPWTSGGSGELFF
>TRBV27|few|13|TRBJ1-6
CASSLYLNSPLHF
>TRBV4-1|NA|15|TRBJ1-6
CASSQRQGRNSPLHF
>TRBV19|once|17|TRBJ1-2
CASSITYRGRSDYGYTF
>TRBV6-1|NA|14|TRBJ2-4
CASSPLGGKNIQYF
>TRBV5-6|NA|13|TRBJ1-2
CASSLDRGGGYTF
>TRBV7-9|NA|15|TRBJ2-7
CASSPPSQGLGEQYF
>TRBV6-6|NA|15|TRBJ1-1
CASSYSVTENTEAFF
>TRBV7-2|NA|15|TRBJ1-2
CASSLYSRGSDGYTF
>TRBV27|NA|16|TRBJ1-5
CASRTNRGGPGQPQHF
>TRBV9|NA|15|TRBJ1-6
CASSVDGQGDSPLHF
>TRBV7-7|NA|17|TRBJ2-1
CASSLAYGAGGYNEQFF
>TRBV6-6|NA|15|TRBJ1-6
CASSQQGGLGSPLHF
>TRBV19|NA|14|TRBJ1-2
CASSIGQGHSGYTF
>TRBV9|NA|17|TRBJ1-1
CASSGRGTGEGGTEAFF
>TRBV5-5|NA|18|TRBJ2-7
CASSLIPPGAGGSVEQYF
>TRBV10-1|once|13|TRBJ2-3
CASRGTGGDTQYF